This T cell receptor (beta chain) was identified in a study of T cells after yellow fever vaccination. Between the trimmed V and J ends, which lost 2 bases and 3 bases, there was a span of 11 bases. The V gene's germline CDR1 is KGHSH and CDR2 LQKENI. The CDR3 sequence is 14 residues long. A 5'RACE template-switching step, the method used to make TCR cDNA, added a universal primer site and UMIs. TCRdb reanalysed the 5' RACE reads using MiXCR and keeps one entry per CDR3 protein. The data hold 100,000 to 150,000 distinct CDR3 sequences, with almost 9% observed a single time. The rearrangement uses TRBV18 and TRBJ2-7, with D hard to call. The sequencing here drew on CD8+ T cells sorted from PBMCs, taken on the day of the yellow fever booster vaccination. The origin of this receptor is a man between 18 and 29 years old who received the YFV17D yellow fever vaccine. DNA of the CDR3: TGTGCCAGCTCACCAAGCAGGCAATACTACGAGCAGTACTTC. Its translation: CASSPSRQYYEQYF.